One sample yielded the 21 T cell receptor beta chains listed below, sequenced in a study of blood T cells in healthy people across ages. Primed by a sample-barcoded 5' primer and a J-beta primer mix, a second PCR proceeded for about 6 to 12 cycles. TCRdb reprocessed the 5' RACE reads with MiXCR, giving one entry per CDR3 protein. The data hold under 950,000 distinct CDR3 sequences, with about 24% observed a single time. The specimen was blood. The source is a man in his sixties or seventies in good health.

In this sample, this clonotype turned up a few times. The J gene is TRBJ2-4, the V gene TRBV7-8; TRBD1 matches at 9 bases. The CDR3 is 16 residues long. V dropped 5 bases and J dropped 1; count of bases not matched to a gene: 6. The V gene's germline CDR1 is SGHVS and CDR2 FQNEAQ. The CDR3 reads CASSEQGARAKNIQYF. The CDR3 nucleotides are TGTGCCAGCAGCGAACAGGGGGCTCGGGCCAAAAACATTCAGTACTTC.

This clonotype was seen only once. This chain links TRBV12-3 or TRBV12-4 with TRBJ2-4; a weak D match, TRBD2 (6 bases). CDR3 length: 14 amino acids. Trimming cost V 5 bases and J 8 bases, with 16 bases left between them. Here the CDR3 DNA reads TGTGCCAGCAGTCCCCTGCGGGACTTCGACATTCAGTACTTC. Encoded protein: CASSPLRDFDIQYF.

This clonotype has a handful of counts. The chain couples TRBV20-1 to TRBJ1-4; 7 bases fit TRBD1. CDR1 and CDR2 (germline): DFQATT, SNEGSKA (reference sequence). The CDR3 loop spans 13 amino acids. The V and J ends lost 0 bases and 7 bases, in that order; junction bases with no gene match: 2. The CDR3 here is CSAREGGVEKLFF. DNA of the CDR3: TGCAGTGCTAGAGAAGGGGGCGTTGAAAAACTGTTTTTT.

The rearrangement links TRBV13 to TRBJ1-2; D is perhaps TRBD1 (6 bases). The CDR3 is 15 residues long. V lost 6 bases to trimming and J lost 2 bases, with 16 bases between them. Germline lookup yields CDR1 PRHDT and CDR2 FYEKMQ (reference sequence). The CDR3 protein is CASRKQGIGNYGYTF. The DNA for the CDR3 is TGTGCCAGCAGAAAACAGGGAATAGGGAACTATGGCTACACCTTC.

This clonotype was seen just once. V is TRBV4-2 and J is TRBJ2-1; possibly TRBD2 for D (7 bases). V was shortened by 1 base and J by 7 bases, with 11 bases between the two germline ends. The length of the CDR3 is 14 residues. Germline V gene sequence: CDR1 LGHNA, CDR2 YNFKEQ. The CDR3 DNA reads TGTGCCAGCAGCCAAGCGGGGGGCGGGAATGAGCAGTTCTTC. Its translation: CASSQAGGGNEQFF.

The CDR3, as DNA: TGCAGTGCTTGCTCTCTAGGGCCCTGGGAGACCCAGTACTTC. Residues: CSACSLGPWETQYF. The chain carries TRBV20-1 and TRBJ2-5; D unresolved. Germline V gives CDR1 DFQATT, CDR2 SNEGSKA (reference sequence). The CDR3 totals 14 residues. V was clipped by 5 bases and J by 5 bases, with 18 bases between them.

This clonotype was detected only a few times. V and J are TRBV6-6 and TRBJ2-5; D gene ambiguous. The CDR3 contains 13 residues. Trimming removed 5 bases from V and 2 bases from J, with 9 bases in between. CDR1 and CDR2 from the germline V gene are MNHNY and SVGAGI (reference sequence). CDR3 region: CASSPTRQETQYF. CDR3 DNA sequence: TGTGCCAGCAGTCCGACACGACAAGAGACCCAGTACTTC.

The rearrangement links TRBV6-6 to TRBJ2-1, with 11 bases that match TRBD2. Germline lookup yields CDR1 MNHNY and CDR2 SVGAGI (reference sequence). CDR3 length: 16 amino acids. After removal of 5 bases from V and 7 bases from J, the junction contained 10 bases not matched to a gene. The CDR3 DNA is TGTGCCAGCAGTCCTTCCCGACTAGCGGGACTAAATGAGCAGTTCTTC. Protein product: CASSPSRLAGLNEQFF.

In this sample, this clonotype turned up a few times. The V call is TRBV28, the J call TRBJ2-1, with D maybe TRBD1 (6 bases). CDR1 MDHEN and CDR2 SYDVKM come from the germline V gene. This CDR3 has 15 residues. Trimming took 6 bases from V and 5 from J, leaving 17 bases between them. For the CDR3, the DNA is TGTGCCAGCAGGTGGAGTCAGGGGTTCCACAATGAGCAGTTCTTC. This translates into CASRWSQGFHNEQFF. Full variable domain (missing parts from reference TRBV28 and TRBJ2-1): DVKVTQSSRYLVKRTGEKVFLECVQDMDHENMFWYRQDPGLGLRLIYFSYDVKMKEKGDIPEGYSVSREKKERFSLILESASTNQTSMYLCASRWSQGFHNEQFFGPGTRLTVL.

This clonotype was counted ten times or more. The rearrangement links TRBV29-1 to TRBJ2-1, with no clear D. Trimming took 0 bases from V and 15 from J, leaving 18 bases between them. Germline lookup yields CDR1 SQVTM and CDR2 ANQGSEA. CDR3 size: 13 residues. CDR3 in DNA: TGCAGCGTTGAAGATCCAGACCTACTTGATACGTTCTTC. Residues: CSVEDPDLLDTFF.

The chain uses TRBV6-6 and TRBJ2-2; no firm D call. The CDR3 has 12 amino acids. Between the trimmed V and J ends, which lost 6 bases and 4 bases, there was a span of 6 bases. The V gene's germline CDR1 is MNHNY and CDR2 SVGAGI (reference sequence). The CDR3 is CASRLSTGELFF. The CDR3 DNA sequence: TGTGCCAGCAGACTTAGCACCGGGGAGCTGTTTTTT.

The chain uses TRBV10-3 and TRBJ1-5; TRBD1 might be the D (5 bases). This CDR3 is built from 15 residues. V dropped 6 bases and J dropped 0 bases, with 12 bases sitting between them. Looked up from germline, CDR1 is ENHRY and CDR2 is SYGVKD. CDR3 protein: CAIRGGGDSNQPQHF. DNA for the CDR3: TGTGCCATCAGGGGTGGGGGAGATAGCAATCAGCCCCAGCATTTT.

The chain links TRBV6-4 to TRBJ1-4; 9 nucleotides align to TRBD1. This CDR3 spans 17 amino acids. V lost 6 bases to trimming and J lost 3 bases; unmatched junction nucleotides: 11. Germline V lookup: CDR1 MRHNA, CDR2 SNTAGT. In DNA, the CDR3 is TGTGCCAGCAGCGATACCCGCCGACAGGGGGCTAATGAAAAACTGTTTTTT. Protein product: CASSDTRRQGANEKLFF.

This clonotype was counted a few times. This rearrangement joins TRBV28 to TRBJ2-5; D is unclear. The end of the DNA fits TRBJ2-7 better, so the J call may be wrong. Germline V gene sequence: CDR1 MDHEN, CDR2 SYDVKM. The CDR3 is 14 amino acids. The CDR3 region has the DNA TGTGCCAGCAGTTTAGTCAGGTCAGCCTACGAGCAGTACTTC. It yields the protein CASSLVRSAYEQYF.

The chain uses TRBV7-9 and TRBJ2-1; 9 bases match TRBD1. With V trimmed by 3 bases and J by 15 bases, 6 bases remained unmatched. The CDR3 is 12 amino acids. CDR1 is SEHNR and CDR2 is FQNEAQ in the germline V gene (reference sequence). Written as DNA, the CDR3 is TGTGCCAGCAGCTTTTGGGACAGGGTGTGGTTCTTC. Protein product: CASSFWDRVWFF.

The sample holds a few counts of this clonotype. This chain links TRBV5-1 with TRBJ1-1; 9 nucleotides line up with TRBD1. This CDR3 is 15 amino acids long. Looked up from germline, CDR1 is SGHRS and CDR2 is YFSETQ. V shed 3 bases, J shed 1 base, and the junction held 4 bases outside the gene matches. The CDR3 reads CASSSGDRANTEAFF. CDR3 in DNA: TGCGCCAGCAGCTCGGGGGACAGGGCGAACACTGAAGCTTTCTTT.

This clonotype has more than one count but fewer than ten. The rearrangement links TRBV16 to TRBJ1-5; tentatively, D is TRBD1 (5 bases). Between the trimmed V and J ends, which lost 2 bases and 4 bases, there was a span of 9 bases. Germline V gene sequence: CDR1 KGHSY, CDR2 FQNENV. This CDR3 comprises 14 residues. In DNA form, the CDR3 reads TGTGCCAGCAGCCAAAGGGGACGAAATCAGCCCCAGCATTTT. It yields the protein CASSQRGRNQPQHF.

The rearrangement joins TRBV10-3 to TRBJ2-3, with TRBD2 matching over 16 bases. CDR1 and CDR2 from the germline V gene are ENHRY and SYGVKD. The CDR3 is 15 residues long. J lost 3 bases, V lost 8 bases, and 2 bases had no gene match. CDR3 nucleotides: TGTGCCATCGGGGGACTAGCGGGGGGGACAGATACGCAGTATTTT. Protein product: CAIGGLAGGTDTQYF.

The rearrangement links TRBV16 to TRBJ2-1, with D perhaps matching TRBD2 (5 bases). Germline V gene lookup returns CDR1 KGHSY and CDR2 FQNENV. V shed 0 bases and J shed 0 bases, with 12 bases lying between them. This CDR3 is built from 17 residues. The CDR3 protein is CASSQSGGLSSYNEQFF. In nucleotides, the CDR3 is TGTGCCAGCAGCCAATCAGGCGGACTCAGCTCCTACAATGAGCAGTTCTTC.

The chain links TRBV29-1 to TRBJ1-1; D remains ambiguous. Per germline, CDR1 SQVTM and CDR2 ANQGSEA. CDR3 size: 12 residues. Trimming removed 6 bases from V and 1 base from J, with 9 bases in between. The CDR3 here is CSVSQQNTEAFF. DNA of the CDR3: TGCAGCGTGTCCCAACAGAACACTGAAGCTTTCTTT.

The CDR3 protein is CSATGAETQYF. In DNA form, the CDR3 reads TGCAGTGCTACAGGGGCAGAGACCCAGTACTTC. V is TRBV20-1 and J is TRBJ2-5; TRBD1 might be the D (6 bases). Germline values: CDR1 DFQATT, CDR2 SNEGSKA (reference sequence). The V end was cut by 4 bases, the J end by 4 bases, with 7 bases between. The CDR3 runs 11 residues.